Listed here are 26 T cell receptor beta chains from one sample, sequenced in a study of T cells in Graves' hyperthyroidism and ophthalmopathy. There were TCR beta CDR3 regions amplified from RNA transcripts. When the TCR CDR3 underwent first-round RT-PCR, the HTBI primer set was used. TCRdb reprocessed the multiplex PCR reads with MiXCR, giving one entry per CDR3 protein. The sample consists of 330,000 or so distinct CDR3 sequences, around 19% of them appearing once. The sequenced sample consisted of blood. The receptors originated from a man aged 50 or older with Graves' ophthalmopathy.

The chain employs TRBV4-1 and TRBJ2-2; D is undetermined. The CDR3 runs 16 residues. The V gene lost 0 bases and the J gene lost 3 bases, with 11 bases spanning the gap. CDR1 is MGHRA and CDR2 is YSYEKL in the germline V gene. The CDR3 bases are TGCGCCAGCAGCCAAGAGGTCCGGGCCGACACCGGGGAGCTGTTTTTT. Translation: CASSQEVRADTGELFF.

This clonotype showed up just a few times. The genes are TRBV6-2 or TRBV6-3 and TRBJ2-5; D not certain. The V gene's germline CDR1 is MNHEY and CDR2 SVGEGT. The CDR3 contains 12 residues. Trimming stripped 2 bases from V and 9 bases from J, with 10 bases between. The CDR3 loop reads CASSYTPLAQYF. CDR3 DNA: TGTGCCAGCAGTTACACCCCGTTGGCCCAGTACTTC.

A note on this clonotype: Its ends do not fully match the called genes, so a read error is possible. This sequence joins TRBV28 and TRBJ2-3, with TRBD2 matching 8 bases. This CDR3 spans 15 amino acids. The germline V gene has CDR1 MDHEN and CDR2 SYDVKM. The CDR3 coding sequence is TGTGCCAGCAGTTCCCCGGCGGGGCGGGAGGATACGCGGTATTTT. Protein product: CASSSPAGREDTRYF.

This chain uses TRBV12-3 or TRBV12-4 with TRBJ1-1, with D unclear. V lost 5 bases to trimming and J lost 8 bases, with 15 bases between them. This CDR3 is 13 amino acids long. The CDR3 sequence is CASSVLGKGEAFF. The CDR3 nucleotides are TGTGCCAGCAGTGTCTTAGGGAAGGGCGAAGCTTTCTTT.

V gene TRBV3-1 combines with J gene TRBJ2-1; 7 bases align to TRBD1. Germline assignment: CDR1 LGHDT and CDR2 YNNKEL (reference sequence). J was trimmed by 4 bases and V by 1 base; bases with no gene match: 7. The CDR3 spans 16 residues. The CDR3 sequence is CASSQAVTGLYNEQFF. CDR3 DNA: TGTGCCAGCAGCCAAGCGGTGACAGGGCTTTACAATGAGCAGTTCTTC.

This clonotype showed up many times. This chain joins TRBV5-1 and TRBJ1-6; 7 nucleotides line up with TRBD1. CDR3 length: 14 residues. V was pared by 4 bases and J by 7 bases, with 5 bases of the junction left unmatched. The V gene's germline CDR1 is SGHRS and CDR2 YFSETQ. The CDR3 protein is CASSAGGANSPLHF. CDR3 nucleotide sequence: TGCGCCAGCAGCGCAGGGGGGGCGAATTCACCCCTCCACTTT.

This clonotype was picked up many times. This rearrangement joins TRBV6-1 to TRBJ2-7; a possible D gene is TRBD2 (5 bases). The CDR3 loop spans 17 amino acids. Trimming pared 5 bases from V and 0 bases from J, leaving 20 bases between. CDR1 is MNHNS, CDR2 SASEGT, per germline. The CDR3 sequence: CASSSGRLGESSYEQYF. CDR3 nucleotides: TGTGCCAGCAGTAGCGGTCGACTTGGGGAAAGCTCCTACGAGCAGTACTTC.

This clonotype was recorded many times. J is TRBJ2-1 and V is TRBV7-9; D ambiguous. With 5 bases removed from V and 8 bases from J, the gap between germline ends came to 10 bases. From germline, CDR1 is SEHNR and CDR2 FQNEAQ (reference sequence). The CDR3 consists of 12 residues. CDR3 sequence: CASSQSPHEQFF. The DNA for the CDR3 is TGTGCCAGCAGCCAGTCCCCCCATGAGCAGTTCTTC.

This clonotype was counted a few times. This rearrangement joins TRBV12-3 or TRBV12-4 to TRBJ2-5; D gene uncertain. Trimming stripped 5 bases from V and 5 bases from J, with 9 bases between. This CDR3 spans 12 amino acids. The CDR3 DNA is TGTGCCAGCAGTGCTACTAAGGAGACCCAGTACTTC. Encoded protein: CASSATKETQYF.

The rearrangement links TRBV27 to TRBJ2-7; possibly TRBD1 for D (5 bases). Between the trimmed V and J ends, which lost 0 bases and 0 bases, there was a span of 9 bases. There are 15 residues in the CDR3. Germline CDR1 and CDR2: MNHEY and SMNVEV (reference sequence). The CDR3 sequence: CASSLSRTSSYEQYF. In nucleotides, the CDR3 is TGTGCCAGCAGTTTATCCCGGACATCCTCCTACGAGCAGTACTTC.

To note about this clonotype: A much larger clone lies one base from this, so it may be a read error. J is TRBJ1-5 and V is TRBV6-1; D unclear. Germline lookup yields CDR1 MNHNS and CDR2 SASEGT. The V and J ends lost 1 base and 2 bases respectively, with 15 bases between them. This CDR3 spans 17 amino acids. In DNA, the CDR3 is TGTGCCAGCAGTGAAGGAGGCAGCTCGAATCGCAATCAGCCCCAGCATTTT. It specifies CASSEGGSSNRNQPQHF.

Worth noting for this clonotype: A read error may account for a junction end that differs from germline. The gene calls are TRBV5-1 and TRBJ1-3, with 7 bases lining up with TRBD1. CDR3 size: 15 residues. Germline lookup yields CDR1 SGHRS and CDR2 YFSETQ. The CDR3 is CPSSLEGGGGNTIYF. CDR3 in DNA: TGTCCCAGCAGCTTGGAAGGGGGCGGTGGAAACACCATATATTTT.

The rearrangement joins TRBV7-9 to TRBJ1-3; 10 bases fit TRBD1. Germline CDR1 reads SEHNR; CDR2 reads FQNEAQ (reference sequence). The CDR3 has 15 amino acids. Trimming at V came to 4 bases and at J to 2 bases, leaving 2 bases not matched to a gene. The CDR3 reads CASSSGQGAGNTIYF. CDR3 nucleotide sequence: TGTGCCAGCAGCTCCGGACAGGGGGCTGGAAACACCATATATTTT. Supplemented by reference TRBV7-9 and TRBJ1-3, the full variable domain reads DTGVSQNPRHKITKRGQNVTFRCDPISEHNRLYWYRQTLGQGPEFLTYFQNEAQLEKSRLLSDRFSAERPKGSFSTLEIQRTEQGDSAMYLCASSSGQGAGNTIYFGEGSWLTVV.

V gene TRBV28 combines with J gene TRBJ2-2; 8 bases match TRBD2. Per the germline V gene, CDR1 is MDHEN and CDR2 is SYDVKM. The V and J ends lost 4 bases and 4 bases, in that order; junction bases with no gene match: 8. The CDR3 has 16 residues. CDR3 nucleotides: TGTGCCAGCAGTTCCCCAGCGGGAGATCGCACCGGGGAGCTGTTTTTT. Residues: CASSSPAGDRTGELFF.

This chain uses TRBV29-1 with TRBJ2-7; D is undetermined. This CDR3 spans 13 amino acids. Trimming cost V 3 bases and J 1 base, with 10 bases left between them. Germline CDR1 is SQVTM and CDR2 is ANQGSEA. The DNA of the CDR3 is TGCAGCGTTGAGACGGAGTATTCCTACGAGCAGTACTTC. This codes for CSVETEYSYEQYF.

The table lists this clonotype with a few counts. The chain uses TRBV27 and TRBJ2-5; 9 bases map to TRBD1. Germline CDR1 is MNHEY and CDR2 is SMNVEV (reference sequence). The V and J ends lost 4 bases and 6 bases, in that order; junction bases with no gene match: 6. The CDR3 length is 14 residues. Here the CDR3 reads CASSSGTGLKTQYF. DNA for the CDR3: TGTGCCAGCAGTTCCGGGACAGGGCTTAAGACCCAGTACTTC.

The chain joins TRBV11-2 to TRBJ2-7, with 7 bases fitting TRBD1. CDR3 size: 13 residues. The V gene's germline CDR1 is SGHAT and CDR2 FQNNGV. V trimming: 4 bases; J trimming: 5 bases; junction bases outside the gene matches: 5. The DNA of the CDR3 is TGTGCCAGCAGCTCCGACAGGGATCACGAGCAGTACTTC. Protein sequence: CASSSDRDHEQYF.

This clonotype was detected ten times or more. This chain uses TRBV30 with TRBJ2-7, with 11 nucleotides matching TRBD1. The germline gives CDR1 GTSNPN, CDR2 SVGIG (reference sequence). The CDR3 consists of 14 residues. The V segment lost 0 bases and the J segment 4 bases; nucleotides outside the gene matches: 2. CDR3 residues: CAWSVGTGGYEQYF. Here the CDR3 DNA reads TGTGCCTGGAGTGTTGGGACAGGGGGTTACGAGCAGTACTTC.

This clonotype was observed a few times. The gene calls are TRBV20-1 and TRBJ2-2, with TRBD2 matching over 10 bases. The V segment lost 5 bases and the J segment 4 bases; nucleotides outside the gene matches: 10. Germline V lookup: CDR1 DFQATT, CDR2 SNEGSKA (reference sequence). The CDR3 totals 16 residues. CDR3 coding DNA: TGCAGTGCTGGCCGAATAGCGGGGGGAGGCACCGGGGAGCTGTTTTTT. Translating gives CSAGRIAGGGTGELFF.

The gene calls are TRBV7-3 and TRBJ2-1; the D is unclear. The CDR3 is 13 residues long. V gave up 5 bases and J gave up 5 bases, with 10 bases separating them. CDR1 is SGHTA and CDR2 is FQGTGA in the germline V gene. In DNA form, the CDR3 reads TGTGCCAGCAGCCGCTACACTGACAATGAGCAGTTCTTC. Translated: CASSRYTDNEQFF.

The gene calls are TRBV2 and TRBJ2-1; 10 bases match TRBD2. With V trimmed by 2 bases and J by 2 bases, 3 bases remained unmatched. The CDR3 has 16 residues. Per germline, CDR1 SNHLY and CDR2 FYNNEI. The CDR3 bases are TGTGCCAGCAGTGAACTAGCGGGAGAGACCTACAATGAGCAGTTCTTC. As protein: CASSELAGETYNEQFF.

The chain is built from TRBV4-1 and TRBJ2-7; possibly TRBD2 for D (6 bases). Deletions cut 0 bases from V and 0 bases from J, with 15 bases between. Germline V CDR1 and CDR2: MGHRA, YSYEKL. The CDR3 covers 17 residues. CDR3 nucleotides: TGCGCCAGCAGCCAAGAGGAGGGGCAGGATTTCTCCTACGAGCAGTACTTC. Encoded protein: CASSQEEGQDFSYEQYF.

This clonotype was detected many times. The CDR3 loop is CASSQGGQLYEQYF. The CDR3 nucleotides are TGTGCCAGCAGCCAAGGGGGACAACTATACGAGCAGTACTTC. This sequence joins TRBV4-2 and TRBJ2-7; TRBD1 might be the D (6 bases). CDR1 and CDR2 from the germline V gene are LGHNA and YNFKEQ. The germline V and J ends were trimmed by 1 base and 4 bases, with 11 bases remaining between them. The CDR3 is made up of 14 amino acids.

This sequence joins TRBV4-1 and TRBJ1-3; possible D gene TRBD1, 5 bases. The CDR3 has 13 amino acids. Germline-derived CDR1 and CDR2 are MGHRA and YSYEKL. Trimming stripped 5 bases from V and 3 bases from J, with 8 bases between. The CDR3 DNA sequence: TGCGCCAGCAGCGCCGGGGGTGGAAACACCATATATTTT. Amino acids: CASSAGGGNTIYF.

There are a few counts of this clonotype. V gene TRBV7-2 combines with J gene TRBJ1-1; D unclear. Trimming took off 5 bases at V and 7 bases at J, with 11 bases between the two ends. CDR1 SGHTA and CDR2 FQGNSA come from the germline V gene. This CDR3 is 12 amino acids long. CDR3 DNA: TGTGCCAGCAGCCTTTCGAGGCGTGAAGCTTTCTTT. Protein sequence: CASSLSRREAFF.

This clonotype came up many times. This chain joins TRBV11-2 and TRBJ1-4; 9 bases are a match to TRBD1. After removal of 5 bases from V and 3 bases from J, the junction contained 4 bases not matched to a gene. Germline V gene lookup returns CDR1 SGHAT and CDR2 FQNNGV. This CDR3 has 15 residues. The CDR3 DNA is TGTGCCAGCAGCATCGGGACAGGGTCTAATGAAAAACTGTTTTTT. Protein sequence: CASSIGTGSNEKLFF.